Detailed here is one T cell receptor (beta chain). The CDR3 loop spans 12 amino acids. The V gene lost 8 bases and the J gene lost 2 bases, with 9 bases spanning the gap. The data derive from a study of blood T cell repertoires in COVID-19. Study-wide background: The samples span acute and convalescent COVID-19 from the United States, Italy and Spain. PBMCs, B-cell-depleted T cells, or T cells were the source of the cDNA or gDNA that made up the material.

Original data processing: Quantification of nucleated cells was approximated via reference gene primer amplification. Libraries were prepared by immunoSEQ multiplex PCR; TCRdb keeps only in-frame clonotypes and omits some of them. The DNA was the basis for D and trimming; V, J and clone size are from that table. The data show fewer than 350,000 clones, about 90% seen once. The source of this sequence is a woman aged 25 to 39 who had recovered from COVID-19. Source material: peripheral blood. The rearrangement joins TRBV12-3 or TRBV12-4 to TRBJ1-1; the D is unclear. The CDR3 protein is CASGGPNTEAFF. CDR3 DNA: TGTGCCAGCGGCGGCCCAAACACTGAAGCTTTCTTT.